Included here is one T cell receptor (beta chain) sequence, with context. This specimen comes from a study of shared T cell receptors in the human thymus. Profiled with immunoSEQ multiplex PCR; TCRdb holds only in-frame clones, not every one. Of about 500,000 clones in the sample, approximately 80% were seen once. These data also formed part of another study, on human thymus T cells. According to that study: Donors consisted of healthy Finnish infants (having corrective surgery for congenital heart defects). The authors found apparently biased V and J gene usage in thymic and blood repertoires. Thymic repertoires from unrelated individuals overlapped highly, related research reported.

Material: thymocytes. This TCR was recovered from a boy under two years old with a congenital heart defect.

CDR3 amino acids: CASEPAGPVNTGELFF. CDR3 DNA: TGTGCCAGTGAACCAGCGGGCCCCGTCAACACCGGGGAGCTGTTTTTT. V and J are TRBV19 and TRBJ2-2; D perhaps matches TRBD2 (6 bases). V lost 8 bases to trimming and J lost 2 bases, with 18 bases between them. Germline assignment: CDR1 LNHDA and CDR2 SQIVND (reference sequence). The CDR3 runs 16 residues. Full variable domain (missing parts from reference TRBV19 and TRBJ2-2): DGGITQSPKYLFRKEGQNVTLSCEQNLNHDAMYWYRQDPGQGLRLIYYSQIVNDFQKGDIAEGYSVSREKKESFPLTVTSAQKNPTAFYLCASEPAGPVNTGELFFGEGSRLTVL.